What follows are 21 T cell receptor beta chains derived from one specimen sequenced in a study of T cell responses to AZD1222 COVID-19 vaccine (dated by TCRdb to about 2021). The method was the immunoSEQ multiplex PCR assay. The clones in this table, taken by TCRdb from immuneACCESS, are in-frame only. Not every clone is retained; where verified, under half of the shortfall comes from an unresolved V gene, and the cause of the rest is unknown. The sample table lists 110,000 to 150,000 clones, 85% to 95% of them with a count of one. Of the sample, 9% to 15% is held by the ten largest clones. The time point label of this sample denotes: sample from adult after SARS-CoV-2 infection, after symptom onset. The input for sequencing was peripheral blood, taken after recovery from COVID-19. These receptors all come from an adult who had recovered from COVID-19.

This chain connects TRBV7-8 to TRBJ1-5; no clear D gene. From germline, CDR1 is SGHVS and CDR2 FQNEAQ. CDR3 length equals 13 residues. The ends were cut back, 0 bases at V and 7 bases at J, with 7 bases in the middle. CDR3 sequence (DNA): TGTGCCAGCAGCTTAGCAGGGAGGCAGCCCCAGCATTTT. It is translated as CASSLAGRQPQHF.

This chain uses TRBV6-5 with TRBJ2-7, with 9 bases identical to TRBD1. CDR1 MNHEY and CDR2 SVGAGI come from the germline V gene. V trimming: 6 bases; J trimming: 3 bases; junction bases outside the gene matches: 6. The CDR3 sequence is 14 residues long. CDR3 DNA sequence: TGTGCCAGCAGACCCCGGACAGGGGTCTACGAGCAGTACTTC. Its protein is CASRPRTGVYEQYF.

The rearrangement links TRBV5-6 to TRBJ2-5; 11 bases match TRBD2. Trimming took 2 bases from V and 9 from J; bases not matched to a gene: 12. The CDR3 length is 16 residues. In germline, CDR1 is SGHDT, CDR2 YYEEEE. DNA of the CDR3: TGTGCCAGCAGCTTTGTCGTTCTAGCGGGGGGAGGGCCCCAGTACTTC. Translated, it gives CASSFVVLAGGGPQYF.

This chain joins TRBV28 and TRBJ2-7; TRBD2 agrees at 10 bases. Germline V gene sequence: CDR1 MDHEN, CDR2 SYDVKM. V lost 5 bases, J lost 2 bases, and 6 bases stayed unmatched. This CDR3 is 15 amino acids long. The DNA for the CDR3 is TGTGCCAGCAGTACCGGGACTAGCGAGACCTACGAGCAGTACTTC. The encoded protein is CASSTGTSETYEQYF. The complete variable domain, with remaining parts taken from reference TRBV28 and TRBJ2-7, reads DVKVTQSSRYLVKRTGEKVFLECVQDMDHENMFWYRQDPGLGLRLIYFSYDVKMKEKGDIPEGYSVSREKKERFSLILESASTNQTSMYLCASSTGTSETYEQYFGPGTRLTVT.

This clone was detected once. The CDR3 region is CASRTVGTTEAFF. As DNA, the CDR3 is TGTGCCAGCAGGACAGTTGGGACCACTGAAGCTTTCTTT. The chain joins TRBV6-5 to TRBJ1-1, with D tentatively TRBD1 (5 bases). This CDR3 is 13 amino acids long. V dropped 6 bases and J dropped 4 bases, with 12 bases sitting between them. In germline, CDR1 is MNHEY, CDR2 SVGAGI.

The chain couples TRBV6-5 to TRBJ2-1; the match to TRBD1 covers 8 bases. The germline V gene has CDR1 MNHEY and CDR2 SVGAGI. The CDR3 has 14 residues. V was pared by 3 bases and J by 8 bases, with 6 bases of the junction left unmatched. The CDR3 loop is CASSYTTGVDEQFF. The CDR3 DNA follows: TGTGCCAGCAGTTATACGACAGGGGTCGATGAGCAGTTCTTC.

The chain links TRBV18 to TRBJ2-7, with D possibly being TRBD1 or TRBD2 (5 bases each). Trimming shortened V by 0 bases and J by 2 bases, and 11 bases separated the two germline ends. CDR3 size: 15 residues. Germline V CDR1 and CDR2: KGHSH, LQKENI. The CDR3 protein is CASSPPEAGTYEQYF. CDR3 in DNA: TGTGCCAGCTCACCACCGGAGGCAGGGACCTACGAGCAGTACTTC.

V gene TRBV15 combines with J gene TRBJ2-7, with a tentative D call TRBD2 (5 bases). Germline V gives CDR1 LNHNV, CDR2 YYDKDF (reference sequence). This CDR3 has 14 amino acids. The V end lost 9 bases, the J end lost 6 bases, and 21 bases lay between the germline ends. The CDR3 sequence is CATRGTAPHAEQYF. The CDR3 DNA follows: TGTGCCACACGGGGAACAGCTCCTCATGCCGAGCAGTACTTC.

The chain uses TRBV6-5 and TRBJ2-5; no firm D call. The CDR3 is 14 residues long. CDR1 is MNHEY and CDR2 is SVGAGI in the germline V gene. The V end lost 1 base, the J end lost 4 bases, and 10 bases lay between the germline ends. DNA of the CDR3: TGTGCCAGCAGTTACTTCCAGAGGTCAGAGACCCAGTACTTC. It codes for CASSYFQRSETQYF.

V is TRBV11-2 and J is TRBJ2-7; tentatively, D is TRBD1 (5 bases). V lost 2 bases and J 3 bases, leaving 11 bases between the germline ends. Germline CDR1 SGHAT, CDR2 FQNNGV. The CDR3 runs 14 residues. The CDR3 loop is CASSLSGALYEQYF. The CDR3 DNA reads TGTGCCAGCAGCTTATCTGGGGCACTCTACGAGCAGTACTTC.

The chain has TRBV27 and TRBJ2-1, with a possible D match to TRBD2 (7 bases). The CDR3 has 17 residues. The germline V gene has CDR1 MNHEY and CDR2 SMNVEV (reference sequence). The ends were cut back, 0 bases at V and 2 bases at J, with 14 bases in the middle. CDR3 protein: CASSLSGGGATYNEQFF. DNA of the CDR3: TGTGCCAGCAGTTTATCAGGGGGGGGTGCAACCTACAATGAGCAGTTCTTC.

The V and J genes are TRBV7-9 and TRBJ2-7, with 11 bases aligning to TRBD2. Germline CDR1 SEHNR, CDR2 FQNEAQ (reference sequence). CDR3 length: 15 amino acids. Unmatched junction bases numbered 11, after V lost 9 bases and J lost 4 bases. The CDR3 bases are TGTGCCAGTAGCCCCGAAACTAGCGGGAGATACGAGCAGTACTTC. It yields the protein CASSPETSGRYEQYF.

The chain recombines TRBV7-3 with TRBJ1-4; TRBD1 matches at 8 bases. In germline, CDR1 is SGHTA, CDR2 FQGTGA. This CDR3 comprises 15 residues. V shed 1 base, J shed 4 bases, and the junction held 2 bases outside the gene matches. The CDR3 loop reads CASSLNGQGNEKLFF. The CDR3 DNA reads TGTGCCAGCAGCTTAAACGGACAGGGTAATGAAAAACTGTTTTTT.

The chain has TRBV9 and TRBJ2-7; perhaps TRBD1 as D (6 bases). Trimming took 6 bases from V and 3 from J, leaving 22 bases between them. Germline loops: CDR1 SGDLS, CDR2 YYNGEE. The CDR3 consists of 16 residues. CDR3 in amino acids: CASNPGLRGSFYEQYF. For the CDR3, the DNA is TGTGCCAGCAACCCCGGCCTCAGGGGCTCCTTCTACGAGCAGTACTTC.

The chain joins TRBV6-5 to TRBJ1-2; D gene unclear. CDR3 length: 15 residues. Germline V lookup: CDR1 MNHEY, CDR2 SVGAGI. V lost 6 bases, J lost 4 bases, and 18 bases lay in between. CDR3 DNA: TGTGCCAGCAGGCGGGAGCAGGATCAGGCCTATGGCTACACCTTC. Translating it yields CASRREQDQAYGYTF.

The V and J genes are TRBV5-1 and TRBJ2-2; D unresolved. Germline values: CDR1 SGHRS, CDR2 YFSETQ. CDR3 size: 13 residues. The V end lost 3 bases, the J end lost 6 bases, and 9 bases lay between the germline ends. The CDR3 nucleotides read TGCGCCAGCAGCTCCCGGGTTGCCGGGGAGCTGTTTTTT. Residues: CASSSRVAGELFF. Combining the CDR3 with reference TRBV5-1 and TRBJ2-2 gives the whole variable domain KAGVTQTPRYLIKTRGQQVTLSCSPISGHRSVSWYQQTPGQGLQFLFEYFSETQRNKGNFPGRFSGRQFSNSRSEMNVSTLELGDSALYLCASSSRVAGELFFGEGSRLTVL.

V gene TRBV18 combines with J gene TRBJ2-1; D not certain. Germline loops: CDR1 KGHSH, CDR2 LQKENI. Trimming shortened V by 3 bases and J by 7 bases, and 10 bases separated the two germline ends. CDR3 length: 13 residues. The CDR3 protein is CASSPGTLNEQFF. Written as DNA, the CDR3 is TGTGCCAGCTCACCCGGTACCTTGAATGAGCAGTTCTTC. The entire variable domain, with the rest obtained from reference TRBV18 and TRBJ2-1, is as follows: NAGVMQNPRHLVRRRGQEARLRCSPMKGHSHVYWYRQLPEEGLKFMVYLQKENIIDESGMPKERFSAEFPKEGPSILRIQQVVRGDSAAYFCASSPGTLNEQFFGPGTRLTVL.

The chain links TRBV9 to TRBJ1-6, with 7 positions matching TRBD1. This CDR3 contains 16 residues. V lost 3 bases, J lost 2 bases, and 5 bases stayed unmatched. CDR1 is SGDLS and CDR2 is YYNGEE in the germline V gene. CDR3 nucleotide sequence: TGTGCCAGCAGCGCGACAGGGAATGCCTATAATTCACCCCTCCACTTT. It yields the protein CASSATGNAYNSPLHF.

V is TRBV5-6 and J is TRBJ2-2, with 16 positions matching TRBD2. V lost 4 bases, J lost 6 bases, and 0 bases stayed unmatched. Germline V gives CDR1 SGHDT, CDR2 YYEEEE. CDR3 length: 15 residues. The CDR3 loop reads CASSGTSGRAGELFF. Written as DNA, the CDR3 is TGTGCCAGCAGCGGGACTAGCGGGAGGGCCGGGGAGCTGTTTTTT.

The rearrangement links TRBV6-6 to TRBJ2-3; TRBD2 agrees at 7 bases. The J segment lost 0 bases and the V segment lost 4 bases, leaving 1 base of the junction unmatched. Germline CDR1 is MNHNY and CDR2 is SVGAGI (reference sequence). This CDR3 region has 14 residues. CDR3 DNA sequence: TGTGCCAGCAGTTTTAGCGGGAGCACAGATACGCAGTATTTT. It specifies CASSFSGSTDTQYF.

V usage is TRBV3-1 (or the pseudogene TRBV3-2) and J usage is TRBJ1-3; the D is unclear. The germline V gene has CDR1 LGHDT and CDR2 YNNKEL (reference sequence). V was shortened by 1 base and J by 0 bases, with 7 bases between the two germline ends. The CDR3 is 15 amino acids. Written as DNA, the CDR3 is TGTGCCAGCAGCCAAGGCCACGGCTCTGGAAACACCATATATTTT. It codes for CASSQGHGSGNTIYF.